This is a list of T cell receptor beta chains from one sample in a study of T cells in Graves' hyperthyroidism and ophthalmopathy. TCRdb passed the multiplex PCR reads through MiXCR, listing each CDR3 protein once. Of hundreds of thousands of distinct CDR3 sequences in the sample, about 15% were seen once. Sequenced material: blood. The receptors were gathered from a man aged 18 to 35 with Graves' ophthalmopathy. Each CDR3 is given with its conserved first and last residue. Part of the rows lack a size; the others show once, few, many or a class for expanded clones.

v_gene: TRBV11-2
abundance: many
CDR3aa: CASSFGENSPLHF

v_gene: TRBV7-9
abundance: .
CDR3aa: CASSLTANHSPLHF

v_gene: TRBV11-2
abundance: .
CDR3aa: CASSRNGRLRHEQFF

v_gene: TRBV6-1
abundance: many
CDR3aa: CASSEPTRYQETQYF

v_gene: TRBV20-1
abundance: few
CDR3aa: CSASPAYRELTDTQYF

v_gene: TRBV30
abundance: many
CDR3aa: CAWAPSGGAQETQYF

v_gene: TRBV12-3/TRBV12-4
abundance: few
CDR3aa: CASSSPGLALGETQYF

v_gene: TRBV30
abundance: many
CDR3aa: CAWREAGMDNEQFF

v_gene: TRBV14
abundance: .
CDR3aa: CASSPLHGAYEKLFF

v_gene: TRBV5-1
abundance: many
CDR3aa: CASSGWTSGGSTDTQYF

v_gene: TRBV7-9
abundance: many
CDR3aa: CASSKRQDANTGELFF

v_gene: TRBV27
abundance: few
CDR3aa: CASQVRALSYNEQFF

v_gene: TRBV15
abundance: .
CDR3aa: CATSTRNTGSGELFF

v_gene: TRBV12-3/TRBV12-4
abundance: few
CDR3aa: CASSLALRLSGANVLTF

v_gene: TRBV10-1
abundance: .
CDR3aa: CASSRQGVVTEAFF

v_gene: TRBV5-1
abundance: .
CDR3aa: CASAGTSYQETQYF

v_gene: TRBV11-2
abundance: many
CDR3aa: CASSLAPWEETQYF

v_gene: TRBV6-1
abundance: many
CDR3aa: CASTSGGGNEQFF

v_gene: TRBV19
abundance: .
CDR3aa: CASSSSIAGGPNTGELFF

v_gene: TRBV30
abundance: many
CDR3aa: CAWSERYEQYF

v_gene: TRBV5-1
abundance: many
CDR3aa: CASSPRDAARRYGYTF

v_gene: TRBV5-1
abundance: .
CDR3aa: CASSLGTGPGPGELFF

v_gene: TRBV7-9
abundance: .
CDR3aa: CASSLGTGAYGANVLTF

v_gene: TRBV6-1
abundance: many
CDR3aa: CASQGAGNQPQHF

v_gene: TRBV11-2
abundance: many
CDR3aa: CASSLVAGGPNEQFF

v_gene: TRBV7-2
abundance: many
CDR3aa: CASSAPGQILAKNIQYF

v_gene: TRBV3-1
abundance: many
CDR3aa: CASSHALTVGETQYF

v_gene: TRBV20-1
abundance: .
CDR3aa: CSAMTGDETQYF

v_gene: TRBV6-1
abundance: few
CDR3aa: CASSLSGGVEYF

v_gene: TRBV7-2
abundance: .
CDR3aa: CASSPLYEQFF

v_gene: TRBV20-1
abundance: .
CDR3aa: CSARVQNANEQFF

v_gene: TRBV12-3/TRBV12-4
abundance: many
CDR3aa: CASSQPANEQFF

v_gene: TRBV20-1
abundance: many
CDR3aa: CSASIQRSDSEQFF